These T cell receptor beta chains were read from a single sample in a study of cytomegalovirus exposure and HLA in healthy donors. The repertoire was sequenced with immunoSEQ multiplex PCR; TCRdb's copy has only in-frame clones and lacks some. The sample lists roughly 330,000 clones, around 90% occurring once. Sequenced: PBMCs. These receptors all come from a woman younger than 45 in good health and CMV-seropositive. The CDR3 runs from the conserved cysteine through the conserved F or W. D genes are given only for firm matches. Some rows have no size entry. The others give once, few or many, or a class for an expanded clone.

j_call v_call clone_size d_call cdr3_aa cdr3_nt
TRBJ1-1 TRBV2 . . CASRDARAASGAFF TGTGCCAGCAGGGACGCACGGGCCGCCTCTGGAGCTTTCTTT
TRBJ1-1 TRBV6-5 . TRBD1 CASSYSTGGTEAFF TGTGCCAGCAGTTACTCGACAGGGGGCACTGAAGCTTTCTTT
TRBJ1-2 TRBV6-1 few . CASSIKGRVGYTF TGTGCCAGCAGTATCAAAGGACGGGTTGGCTACACCTTC
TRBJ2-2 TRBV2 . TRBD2 CASREVSGRAGGELFF TGTGCCAGCAGGGAGGTTAGCGGGAGGGCCGGCGGGGAGCTGTTTTTT
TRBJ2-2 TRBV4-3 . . CASSQEWSGGELFF TGCGCCAGCAGCCAAGAGTGGAGCGGCGGGGAGCTGTTTTTT
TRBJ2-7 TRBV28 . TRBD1 CASSYIRDQGVYEQYF TGTGCCAGCAGTTATATCAGGGACCAGGGGGTATACGAGCAGTACTTC
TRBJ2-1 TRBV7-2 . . CASSLDRMSYNEQFF TGTGCCAGCAGCTTAGACCGGATGTCCTACAATGAGCAGTTCTTC
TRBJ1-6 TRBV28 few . CASQHLTGPNSPLHF TGTGCCAGTCAACACCTTACAGGGCCCAATTCACCCCTCCACTTT
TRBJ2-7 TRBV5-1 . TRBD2 CASSSSGGTYEQYF TGCGCCAGCAGCTCTAGCGGGGGAACCTACGAGCAGTACTTC
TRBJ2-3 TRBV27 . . CASSLSSADTQYF TGTGCCAGCAGTTTAAGTAGCGCAGATACGCAGTATTTT
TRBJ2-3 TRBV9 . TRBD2 CASSPSGSTDTQYF TGTGCCAGCAGCCCTAGCGGAAGCACAGATACGCAGTATTTT
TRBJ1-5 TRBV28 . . CASSITPQPQHF TGTGCCAGCAGCATAACACCTCAGCCCCAGCATTTT
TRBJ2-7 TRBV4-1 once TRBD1 CASSPTGGSYEQYF TGCGCCAGCAGCCCCACAGGGGGCTCCTACGAGCAGTACTTC
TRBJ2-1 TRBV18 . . CASSPTGTVDYNEQFF TGTGCCAGCTCACCAACGGGTACAGTGGATTACAATGAGCAGTTCTTC
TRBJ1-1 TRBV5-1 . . CASSLNRGNTEAFF TGCGCCAGCAGCTTGAACAGAGGGAACACTGAAGCTTTCTTT
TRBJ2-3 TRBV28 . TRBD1 CASSLDRVDTDTQYF TGTGCCAGCAGCCTCGACAGGGTCGACACAGATACGCAGTATTTT
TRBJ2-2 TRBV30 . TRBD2 CAWTRGTSGGSTGELFF TGTGCCTGGACCCGGGGGACTAGCGGGGGTAGCACCGGGGAGCTGTTTTTT
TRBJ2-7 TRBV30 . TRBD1 CAYGTGGYEQYF TGTGCCTATGGGACAGGGGGCTACGAGCAGTACTTC
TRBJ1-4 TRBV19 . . CASSMGQWEKLFF TGTGCCAGTAGTATGGGGCAGTGGGAAAAACTGTTTTTT
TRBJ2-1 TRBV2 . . CASSEAGYNEQFF TGTGCCAGCAGTGAAGCGGGGTACAATGAGCAGTTCTTC
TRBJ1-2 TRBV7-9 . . CASSLKYGGYTF TGTGCCAGCAGCTTAAAATACGGTGGCTACACCTTC
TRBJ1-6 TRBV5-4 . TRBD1 CASSRGQGAYNSPLHF TGTGCCAGCAGCCGAGGACAGGGGGCCTATAATTCACCCCTCCACTTT
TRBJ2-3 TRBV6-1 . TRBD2 CASSALAGSTDTQYF TGTGCCAGCAGTGCACTAGCGGGGTCCACAGATACGCAGTATTTT
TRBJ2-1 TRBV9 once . CASSVESGSASSYNEQFF TGTGCCAGCAGCGTAGAATCGGGATCCGCCAGCTCCTACAATGAGCAGTTCTTC
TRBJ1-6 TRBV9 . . CASSVGDNNNSPLHF TGTGCCAGCAGCGTAGGGGACAACAATAATTCACCCCTCCACTTT
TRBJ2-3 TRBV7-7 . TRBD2 CASSPTSVTDTQYF TGTGCCAGCAGCCCGACTAGCGTCACAGATACGCAGTATTTT
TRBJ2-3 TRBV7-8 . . CASRRGVSSDTQYF TGTGCCAGCAGACGCGGGGTTAGTTCAGATACGCAGTATTTT
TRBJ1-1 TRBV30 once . CAWTRDTNTEAFF TGTGCCTGGACCCGGGACACGAACACTGAAGCTTTCTTT
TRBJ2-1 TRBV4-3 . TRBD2 CASSPGELAGAEQFF TGCGCCAGCAGCCCGGGTGAGCTAGCGGGTGCCGAGCAGTTCTTC
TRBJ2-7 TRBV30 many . CAWSENREPYEQYF TGTGCCTGGAGTGAAAACAGGGAACCCTACGAGCAGTACTTC
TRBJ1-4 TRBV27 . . CASIGGSGKLFF TGTGCCAGCATAGGTGGATCGGGAAAACTGTTTTTT
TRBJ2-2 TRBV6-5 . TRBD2 CASSYTTSGGDVELFF TGTGCCAGCAGTTACACCACTAGCGGGGGGGACGTGGAGCTGTTTTTT
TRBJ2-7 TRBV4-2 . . CASSQDSGHGYEQYF TGTGCCAGCAGCCAAGATTCGGGACACGGGTACGAGCAGTACTTC
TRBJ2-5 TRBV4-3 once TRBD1 CASSQSTGTQETQYF TGCGCCAGCAGCCAATCGACAGGGACCCAAGAGACCCAGTACTTC
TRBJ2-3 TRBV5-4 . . CASSLEATDTQYF TGTGCCAGCAGCTTGGAGGCGACAGATACGCAGTATTTT
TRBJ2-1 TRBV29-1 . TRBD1 CSVLPGTGNYNEQFF TGCAGCGTGCTACCCGGGACAGGGAACTACAATGAGCAGTTCTTC
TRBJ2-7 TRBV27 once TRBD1 CASSLGAGTGTYEQYF TGTGCCAGCAGTTTGGGGGCCGGGACAGGGACCTACGAGCAGTACTTC
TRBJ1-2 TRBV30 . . CAWSGTGTNYGYTF TGTGCCTGGAGCGGTACAGGAACTAACTATGGCTACACCTTC
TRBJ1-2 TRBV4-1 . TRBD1 CASSQVGQASYGYTF TGCGCCAGCAGCCAAGTTGGACAGGCCTCATATGGCTACACCTTC
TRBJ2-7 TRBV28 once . CASSYQRRTHSYEQYF TGTGCCAGCAGTTATCAGAGACGGACGCACTCCTACGAGCAGTACTTC
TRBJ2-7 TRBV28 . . CASSFSVYEQYF TGTGCCAGCAGTTTTTCCGTCTACGAGCAGTACTTC
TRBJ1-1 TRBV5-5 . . CASSSDMNTEAFF TGTGCCAGCAGCAGTGATATGAACACTGAAGCTTTCTTT
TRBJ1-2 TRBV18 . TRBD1 CASSPQQGASGYTF TGTGCCAGCTCACCACAACAGGGGGCGAGTGGCTACACCTTC
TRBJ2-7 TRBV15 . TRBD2 CATSRGLAGVSYEQYF TGTGCCACCAGCAGAGGGCTAGCGGGAGTTTCCTACGAGCAGTACTTC
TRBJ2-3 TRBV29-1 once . CSVQGFGDTQYF TGCAGCGTTCAGGGATTTGGAGATACGCAGTATTTT
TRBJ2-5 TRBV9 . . CASSVRDQVAGQETQYF TGTGCCAGCAGCGTAAGAGACCAGGTGGCCGGTCAAGAGACCCAGTACTTC
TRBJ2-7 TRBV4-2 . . CASSQEYEQYF TGTGCCAGCAGCCAAGAGTACGAGCAGTACTTC
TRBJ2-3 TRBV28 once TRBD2 CASSPGGSTDTQYF TGTGCCAGCAGCCCGGGGGGGAGCACAGATACGCAGTATTTT
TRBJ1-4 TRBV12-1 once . CASSLLTVGTRQGTNEKLFF TGTGCCAGCAGCCTGCTGACTGTAGGGACCCGTCAGGGGACTAATGAAAAACTGTTTTTT
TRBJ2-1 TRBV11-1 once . CASSLSLWVGGEGEQFF TGTGCCAGCAGCTTAAGCCTTTGGGTAGGGGGTGAGGGTGAGCAGTTCTTC
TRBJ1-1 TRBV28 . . CASREERRTEAFF TGTGCCAGCAGGGAAGAGAGGAGGACTGAAGCTTTCTTT
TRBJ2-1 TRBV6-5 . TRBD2 CASSYFIAGVQQFF TGTGCCAGCAGTTACTTTATAGCGGGAGTTCAGCAGTTCTTC
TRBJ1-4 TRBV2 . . CASSEALGQTGATNEKLFF TGTGCCAGCAGTGAAGCGCTTGGGCAGACGGGTGCAACTAATGAAAAACTGTTTTTT
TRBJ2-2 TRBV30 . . CAWSAHGSRTGELFF TGTGCCTGGAGTGCTCATGGGTCCAGGACCGGGGAGCTGTTTTTT
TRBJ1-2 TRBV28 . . CASSSLGQQGFNYGYTF TGTGCCAGCAGCTCACTAGGTCAACAGGGATTTAACTATGGCTACACCTTC
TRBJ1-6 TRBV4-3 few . CASSQETGNSPLHF TGCGCCAGCAGCCAAGAAACAGGGAATTCACCCCTCCACTTT
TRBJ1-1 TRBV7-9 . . CASSLARRFMQNEAFF TGTGCCAGCAGCTTAGCGCGTAGGTTTATGCAGAATGAAGCTTTCTTT
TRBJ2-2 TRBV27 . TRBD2 CAITPTSGYNTGELFF TGTGCCATAACTCCCACTAGCGGGTATAACACCGGGGAGCTGTTTTTT
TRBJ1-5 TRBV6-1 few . CASSALTGDYQPQHF TGTGCCAGCAGTGCCCTAACAGGAGACTATCAGCCCCAGCATTTT
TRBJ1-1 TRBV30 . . CAWSRRKGPAFF TGTGCCTGGAGTAGGAGGAAGGGCCCAGCTTTCTTT